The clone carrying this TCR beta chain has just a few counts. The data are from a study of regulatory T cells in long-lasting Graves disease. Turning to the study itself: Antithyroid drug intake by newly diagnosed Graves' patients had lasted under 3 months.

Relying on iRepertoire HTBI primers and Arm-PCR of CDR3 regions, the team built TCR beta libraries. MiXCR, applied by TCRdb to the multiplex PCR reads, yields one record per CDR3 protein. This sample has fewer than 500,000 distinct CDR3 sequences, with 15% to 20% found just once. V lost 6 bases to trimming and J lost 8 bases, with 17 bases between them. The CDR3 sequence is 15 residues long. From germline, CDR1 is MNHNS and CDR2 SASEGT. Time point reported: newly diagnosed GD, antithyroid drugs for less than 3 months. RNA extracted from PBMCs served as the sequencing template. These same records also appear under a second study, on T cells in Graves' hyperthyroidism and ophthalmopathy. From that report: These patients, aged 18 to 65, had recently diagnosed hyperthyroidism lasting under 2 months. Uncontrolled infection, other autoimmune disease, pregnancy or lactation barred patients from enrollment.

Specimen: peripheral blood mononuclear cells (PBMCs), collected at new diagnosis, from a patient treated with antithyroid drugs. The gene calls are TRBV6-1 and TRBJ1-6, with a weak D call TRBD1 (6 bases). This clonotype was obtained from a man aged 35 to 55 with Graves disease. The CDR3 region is CASSSAQGFDSPLHF. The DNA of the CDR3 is TGTGCCAGCAGCTCCGCACAGGGTTTCGATTCACCCCTCCACTTT.